This T cell receptor (beta chain) was profiled in a study of chemoradiotherapy in HPV16-positive cancers. Study in general: Candidate HPV-specific T-cell clones and common TCR motifs came from functional assays in a couple of HPV16-positive patients. Whole-study results and caveats: Non-HPV-specific T cells did not expand in tumors during treatment, whereas candidate HPV-specific clones and E7-related motifs did.

Sequencing was performed with immunoSEQ multiplex PCR; in TCRdb, only in-frame clones are kept and a portion is missing. The data hold approximately 5,000 clones, with about 79% observed a single time. Notes on this clone: The antigen is unknown.

Repeated repertoire sampling spanned the course of chemoradiotherapy. Trimming removed 3 bases from V and 6 bases from J, with 14 bases in between. Germline V lookup: CDR1 KGHSH, CDR2 LQKENI. CDR3 length equals 14 residues. The TCR was taken from a human donor with HPV-associated anogenital cancer. The source material was tumor tissue, sampled from a patient who underwent chemoradiotherapy. The chain is built from TRBV18 and TRBJ1-2, with a possible D match to TRBD1 (6 bases). The CDR3 region is CASSPPGVVNGYTF. DNA for the CDR3: TGTGCCAGCTCACCGCCAGGGGTAGTGAATGGCTACACCTTC.